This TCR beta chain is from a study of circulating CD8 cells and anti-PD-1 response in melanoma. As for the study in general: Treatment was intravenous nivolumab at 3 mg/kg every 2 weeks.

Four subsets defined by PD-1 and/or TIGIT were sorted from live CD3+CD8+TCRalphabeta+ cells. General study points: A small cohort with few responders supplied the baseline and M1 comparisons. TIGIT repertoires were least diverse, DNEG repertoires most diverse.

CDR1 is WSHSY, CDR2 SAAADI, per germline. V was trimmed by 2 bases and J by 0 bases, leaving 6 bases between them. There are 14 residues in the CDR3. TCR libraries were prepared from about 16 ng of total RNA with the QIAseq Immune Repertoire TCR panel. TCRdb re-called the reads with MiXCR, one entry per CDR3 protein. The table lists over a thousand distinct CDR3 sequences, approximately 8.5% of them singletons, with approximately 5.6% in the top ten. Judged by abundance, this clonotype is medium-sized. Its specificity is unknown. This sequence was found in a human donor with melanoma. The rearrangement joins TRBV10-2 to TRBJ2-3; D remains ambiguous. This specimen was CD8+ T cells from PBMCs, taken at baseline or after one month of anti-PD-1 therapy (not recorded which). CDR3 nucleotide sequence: TGCGCCAGCAGTGAGCAGCTGAGCACAGATACGCAGTATTTT. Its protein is CASSEQLSTDTQYF.